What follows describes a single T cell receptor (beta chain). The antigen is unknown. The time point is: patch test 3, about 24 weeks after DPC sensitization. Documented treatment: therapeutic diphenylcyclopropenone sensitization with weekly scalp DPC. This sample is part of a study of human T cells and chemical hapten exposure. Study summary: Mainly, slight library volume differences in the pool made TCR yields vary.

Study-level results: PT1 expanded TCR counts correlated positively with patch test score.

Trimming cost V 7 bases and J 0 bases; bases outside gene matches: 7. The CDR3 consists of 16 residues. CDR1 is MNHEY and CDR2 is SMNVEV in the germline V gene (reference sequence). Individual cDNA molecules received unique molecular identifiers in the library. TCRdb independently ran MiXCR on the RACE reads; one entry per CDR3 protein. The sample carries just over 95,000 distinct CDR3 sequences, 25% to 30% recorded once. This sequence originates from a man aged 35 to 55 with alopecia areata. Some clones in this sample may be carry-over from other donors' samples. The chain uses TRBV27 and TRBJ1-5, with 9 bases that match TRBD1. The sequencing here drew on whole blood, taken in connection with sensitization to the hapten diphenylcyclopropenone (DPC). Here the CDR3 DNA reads TGTGCCAGCAAAACAGGGGGCCCCTATAGCAATCAGCCCCAGCATTTT. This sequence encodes CASKTGGPYSNQPQHF.